This TCR beta chain appears in the sequencing data of a study of shared clonotypes between healthy human individuals. The protocol was immunoSEQ multiplex PCR, while the TCRdb copy is restricted to in-frame clones and leaves out a portion. Of 2 million to 2.5 million clones in the sample, approximately 95% were seen once. Points from the study as a whole: Larger estimated richness was generally seen in naive subsets than in memory subsets. Limited genetic and exposure-history diversity came from having few donors.

About this clone itself: The antigen is not known.

Specimen: naive CD4+ T cells from PBMCs. The subset is: CD45RA+ positively selected. The clonotype was recovered from a man between 18 and 29 years old in good health. Some clones in this sample may be carry-over from other donors' samples.

CDR3 region: CASSYSETGGGEQYF. The CDR3 DNA follows: TGTGCCAGCAGTTACTCGGAGACAGGGGGCGGGGAGCAGTACTTC. J is TRBJ2-7 and V is TRBV6-5; 10 bases are shared with TRBD1. This CDR3 is built from 15 residues. Per the germline V gene, CDR1 is MNHEY and CDR2 is SVGAGI. Germline trimming cut 0 bases from V and 7 bases from J; bases unmatched to any gene: 6.